This T cell receptor (beta chain) was found in a study of blood T cell repertoires in COVID-19. The overall study: The United States, Italy and Spain were the sources of the acute and convalescent COVID-19 samples. The analysed material was cDNA or gDNA that came from T cells, B-cell-depleted T cells, or PBMCs.

Original data processing: For nucleated cells, counts were estimated from reference gene primer amplification. Libraries were prepared by immunoSEQ multiplex PCR; TCRdb keeps only in-frame clonotypes and omits some of them. D and trimming were read from the DNA, whereas the V and J calls and clone size are those reported in that table. Of hundreds of thousands of clones listed, around 80% are singletons. V lost 0 bases to trimming and J lost 6 bases, with 11 bases between them. This CDR3 is built from 13 residues. Germline CDR1 and CDR2: GTSNPN and SVGIG (reference sequence). Seattle's cohort entered during active infection and was followed longitudinally.

The chain couples TRBV30 to TRBJ1-1; perhaps TRBD1 as D (5 bases). Sequencing was performed on peripheral blood. This TCR was recovered from a woman between 25 and 40 years old with COVID-19, enrolled during active disease. The CDR3 DNA reads as TGTGCCTGGAGTGTACGGGGGGGGGCTGAAGCTTTCTTT. Its translation: CAWSVRGGAEAFF.